The sequence of this TCR beta chain was determined in a study of patients and donors after allogeneic stem cell transplantation. This clonotype was detected ten times or more. TCRdb independently ran MiXCR on the RT-PCR reads; one entry per CDR3 protein. This table holds roughly 880,000 distinct CDR3 sequences, over 15% found once. The origin of this receptor is a human donor who was either an allogeneic HSCT recipient or a stem cell or donor lymphocyte infusion donor (not recorded which). It is not recorded whose cells these are; they may come from a transplant donor. Input material: blood, either unsorted or a sorted T cell fraction (not recorded which).

Written as DNA, the CDR3 is TGTGCCAGCAGCGTCCGACAGGTAGAAGATACGCAGTATTTT. Amino acids: CASSVRQVEDTQYF. This rearrangement joins TRBV12-3 or TRBV12-4 to TRBJ2-3, with D perhaps matching TRBD1 (6 bases). V lost 6 bases and J 5 bases, leaving 15 bases between the germline ends. The length of the CDR3 is 14 residues.